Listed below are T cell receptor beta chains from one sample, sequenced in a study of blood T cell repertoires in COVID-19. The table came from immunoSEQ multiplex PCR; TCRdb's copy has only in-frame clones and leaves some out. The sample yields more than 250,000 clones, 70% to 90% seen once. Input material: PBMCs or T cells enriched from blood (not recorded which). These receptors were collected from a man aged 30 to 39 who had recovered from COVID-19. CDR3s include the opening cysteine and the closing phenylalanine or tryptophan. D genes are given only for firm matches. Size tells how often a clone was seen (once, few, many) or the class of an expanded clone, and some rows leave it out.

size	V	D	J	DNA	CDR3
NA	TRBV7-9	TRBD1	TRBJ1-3	TGTGCCAGCAGCCCCGAGGGGGCTGCTGGAAACACCATATATTTT	CASSPEGAAGNTIYF
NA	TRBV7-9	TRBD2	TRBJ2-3	TGTGCCAGCAGCCCTACCGGGACTAGCGGGGCCAGCACAGATACGCAGTATTTT	CASSPTGTSGASTDTQYF
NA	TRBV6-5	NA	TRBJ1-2	TGTGCCAGCACCACCGGGGGGAAGCGTGGCTACACCTTC	CASTTGGKRGYTF
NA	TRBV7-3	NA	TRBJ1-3	TGTGCCAGCAGCTTAACACTCGGAAACACCATATATTTT	CASSLTLGNTIYF
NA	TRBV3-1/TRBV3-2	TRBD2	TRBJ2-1	TGTGCCAGCAGCCGCAGAGGAGCGGGGGCCTACAATGAGCAGTTCTTC	CASSRRGAGAYNEQFF
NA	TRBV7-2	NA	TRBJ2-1	TGTGCCAGCAGCTTACAGGGGAGCTCCTACAATGAGCAGTTCTTC	CASSLQGSSYNEQFF
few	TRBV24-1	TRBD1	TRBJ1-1	TGTGCCACCAGTGATTCCGGGACAGGTAACACTGAAGCTTTCTTT	CATSDSGTGNTEAFF
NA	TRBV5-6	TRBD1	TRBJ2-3	TGTGCCAGCAGCAGACCGGGACAGGGATCAGATACGCAGTATTTT	CASSRPGQGSDTQYF
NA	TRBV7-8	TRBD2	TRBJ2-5	TGTGCCAGCAGCCCTGGACTAGCGGAGACCCAGTACTTC	CASSPGLAETQYF
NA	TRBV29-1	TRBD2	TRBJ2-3	TGCTCTCTAGCGGAGAACACAGATACGCAGTATTTT	CSLAENTDTQYF
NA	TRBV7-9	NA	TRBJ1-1	TGTGCCAGCAGCTCGAAACAGGACACAAAAGCTTTCTTT	CASSSKQDTKAFF
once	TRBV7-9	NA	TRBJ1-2	TGTGCCAGCAGCTTAGATCACGGGGGAAACTATGGCTACACCTTC	CASSLDHGGNYGYTF
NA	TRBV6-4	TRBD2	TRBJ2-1	TGTGCCAGCAGTCCGGGACTAGAAGCCAATGAGCAGTTCTTC	CASSPGLEANEQFF
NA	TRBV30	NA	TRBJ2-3	TGTGCCTGGAGTGTACGGTCGGGGGATACGCAGTATTTT	CAWSVRSGDTQYF
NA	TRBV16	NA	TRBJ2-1	TGTGCCAGCAGCCAATCCGTCAGTAATTACAATGAGCAGTTCTTC	CASSQSVSNYNEQFF
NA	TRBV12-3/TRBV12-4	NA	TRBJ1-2	TGTGCCAGCAGTTTTGAGGGAATCCATGGCTACACCTTC	CASSFEGIHGYTF
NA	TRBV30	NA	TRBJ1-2	TGTGCCTGGGGGCAGGCCCGGATAAATGGCTACACCTTC	CAWGQARINGYTF
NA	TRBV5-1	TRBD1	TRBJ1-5	TGCGCCAGCAGCTTACAGGGGCGAGACCCTCGCAATCAGCCCCAGCATTTT	CASSLQGRDPRNQPQHF
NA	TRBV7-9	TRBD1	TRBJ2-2	TGTGCCAGTCTACTGGGACAGGGGGCCGGGGAGCTGTTTTTT	CASLLGQGAGELFF
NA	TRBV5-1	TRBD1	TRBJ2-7	TGCGCCAGCAACCGGGACAGGGGGATTGGGGACGAGCAGTACTTC	CASNRDRGIGDEQYF
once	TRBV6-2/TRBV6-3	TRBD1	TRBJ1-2	TGTGCCAGCAGTACAGGGGCTAACTATGGCTACACCTTC	CASSTGANYGYTF
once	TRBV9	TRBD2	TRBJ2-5	TGTGCCAGCAGCGCGACGGGGGGCCAAGAGACCCAGTACTTC	CASSATGGQETQYF
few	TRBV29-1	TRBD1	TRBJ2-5	TGCAGCGCCGGGACAGGGGGTTCAGAGACCCAGTACTTC	CSAGTGGSETQYF
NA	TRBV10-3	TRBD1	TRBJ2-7	TGTGCCATCAGTGGAAAGGGAACAGGGGGGCCCTACGAGCAGTACTTC	CAISGKGTGGPYEQYF
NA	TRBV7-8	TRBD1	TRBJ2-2	TGTGCCAGCAGCCGGACAGGCACGACCGGGGAGCTGTTTTTT	CASSRTGTTGELFF
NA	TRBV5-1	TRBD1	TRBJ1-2	TGCGCCAGCAGCTCCACGACGACGACAGGGGCCTCCTATGGCTACACCTTC	CASSSTTTTGASYGYTF
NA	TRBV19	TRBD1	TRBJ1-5	TGTGCCAGTAGTGTCAGACAGGGGGCCACGAGACCCCAGCATTTT	CASSVRQGATRPQHF
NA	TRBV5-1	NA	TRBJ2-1	TGCGCCAGCAGAGCCACGGGCCAGGGCAATGAGCAGTTCTTC	CASRATGQGNEQFF
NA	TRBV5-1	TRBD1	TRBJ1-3	TGCGCCAGCAGCTCTGGGACAGCGGGAAACACCATATATTTT	CASSSGTAGNTIYF
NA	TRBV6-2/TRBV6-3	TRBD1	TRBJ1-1	TGTGCCAGCAGTTACCCAGGGACAGGGGGAAAAGCTTTCTTT	CASSYPGTGGKAFF
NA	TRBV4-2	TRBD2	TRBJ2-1	TGTGCCAGCACCGCGGGGAGGGGTGGAACACACAATGAGCAGTTCTTC	CASTAGRGGTHNEQFF
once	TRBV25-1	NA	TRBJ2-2	TGTGCCAGCAGTACTGGGGGGACGAACACCGGGGAGCTGTTTTTT	CASSTGGTNTGELFF
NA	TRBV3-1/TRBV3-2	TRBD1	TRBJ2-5	TGTGCCAGCGGGGACAGGGCTCAAGAGACCCAGTACTTC	CASGDRAQETQYF
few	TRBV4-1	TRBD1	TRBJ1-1	TGCGCCAGCAGCCAACTGCTACAGGGGGGCCCTGAAGCTTTCTTT	CASSQLLQGGPEAFF
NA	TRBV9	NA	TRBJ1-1	TGTGCCAGCAGCCAGGGTGGAACGAACACTGAAGCTTTCTTT	CASSQGGTNTEAFF
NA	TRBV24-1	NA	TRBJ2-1	TGTGCCACCAGTGATTCATCCGTACCGGGGTACAATGAGCAGTTCTTC	CATSDSSVPGYNEQFF
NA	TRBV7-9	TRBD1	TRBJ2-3	TGTGCCAGCAGCTTAGGGACAGGGCTGTTCACAGATACGCAGTATTTT	CASSLGTGLFTDTQYF
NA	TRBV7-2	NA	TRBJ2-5	TGTGCCAGCAGCTTAGCCAGGGTGGAGACCCAGTACTTC	CASSLARVETQYF
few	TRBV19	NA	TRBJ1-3	TGTGCCAGTAGCTTGGACAGCCCTTTAGGGGTGGACACCATATATTTT	CASSLDSPLGVDTIYF
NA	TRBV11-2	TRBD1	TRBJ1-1	TGTGCCAGCAGCAAAGACAGGGGGCGCGACACTGAAGCTTTCTTT	CASSKDRGRDTEAFF
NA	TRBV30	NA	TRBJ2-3	TGTGCCTGGAGCCGCGGAGGTCTCTCTGATACGCAGTATTTT	CAWSRGGLSDTQYF
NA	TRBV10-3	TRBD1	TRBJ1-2	TGTGCCAGCTCAGGGACAGGGAGGAACTATGGCTACACCTTC	CASSGTGRNYGYTF
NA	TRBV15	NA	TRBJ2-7	TGTGCCACCAGCAGAGAACCGGAGAGCTCCTACGAGCAGTACTTC	CATSREPESSYEQYF
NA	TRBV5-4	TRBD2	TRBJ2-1	TGTGCCAGCAGCACCCAAACGGGACTAGCGGATGGTGAGCAGTTCTTC	CASSTQTGLADGEQFF
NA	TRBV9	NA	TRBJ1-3	TGTGCCAGCAGCGCCTCCGGGACACTCTTGGGAAACACCATATATTTT	CASSASGTLLGNTIYF
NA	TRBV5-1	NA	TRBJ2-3	TGCGCCAGCAGCATCCTGACTCCGGGAACCTACACAGATACGCAGTATTTT	CASSILTPGTYTDTQYF
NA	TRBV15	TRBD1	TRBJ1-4	TGTGCCACCAGCCCCCTGGACAGGGACGATGAAAAACTGTTTTTT	CATSPLDRDDEKLFF
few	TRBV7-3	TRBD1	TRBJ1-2	TGTGCCAGCAGCCCTTCGGCCCGGGGGACAGGGGAAGGCTACACCTTC	CASSPSARGTGEGYTF
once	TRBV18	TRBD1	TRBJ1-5	TGTGCCAGCTCACCGAAGGAGGGACAGGGTCAGGTTCAGCCCCAGCATTTT	CASSPKEGQGQVQPQHF
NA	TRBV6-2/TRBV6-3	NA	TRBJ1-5	TGTGCCAGCAGTCCCGGGGGGGTGCCCAATCAGCCCCAGCATTTT	CASSPGGVPNQPQHF
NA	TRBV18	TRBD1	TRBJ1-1	TGTGCCAGCTCACCGCAGGGGACAGTGAACACTGAAGCTTTCTTT	CASSPQGTVNTEAFF
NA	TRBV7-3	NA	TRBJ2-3	TGTGCCAGCAGTTCTTGGGGGGCAGATACGCAGTATTTT	CASSSWGADTQYF
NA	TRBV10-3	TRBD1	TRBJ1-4	TGTGCCATCAGACGCGGGACAGCAGCAACTAATGAAAAACTGTTTTTT	CAIRRGTAATNEKLFF
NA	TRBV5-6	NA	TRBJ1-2	TGTGCCAGCAGCCCCTTCATGCGTTCCAACTATGGCTACACCTTC	CASSPFMRSNYGYTF
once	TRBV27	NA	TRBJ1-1	TGTGCCAGCAGTTTACGGGGGGGGACTGAAGCTTTCTTT	CASSLRGGTEAFF
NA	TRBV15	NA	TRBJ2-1	TGTGCCACCAGCAGAGCAAGCAGGGATGGTGAGCAGTTCTTC	CATSRASRDGEQFF
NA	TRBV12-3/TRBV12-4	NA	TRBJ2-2	TGTGCCAGCAGATCCAATAGTCCCGGGGAGCTGTTTTTT	CASRSNSPGELFF
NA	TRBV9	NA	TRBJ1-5	TGTGCCAGCAGCGTAGAGGCAGGGGATTATAGCAATCAGCCCCAGCATTTT	CASSVEAGDYSNQPQHF
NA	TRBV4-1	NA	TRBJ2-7	TGCGCCAGCAGCCAAGGGGGCCAGCCCGAGCAGTACTTC	CASSQGGQPEQYF
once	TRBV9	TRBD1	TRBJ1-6	TGTGCCAGCAGCGAGACAGGGAATGGGTTAAACCGAGGTAATTCACCCCTCCACTTT	CASSETGNGLNRGNSPLHF